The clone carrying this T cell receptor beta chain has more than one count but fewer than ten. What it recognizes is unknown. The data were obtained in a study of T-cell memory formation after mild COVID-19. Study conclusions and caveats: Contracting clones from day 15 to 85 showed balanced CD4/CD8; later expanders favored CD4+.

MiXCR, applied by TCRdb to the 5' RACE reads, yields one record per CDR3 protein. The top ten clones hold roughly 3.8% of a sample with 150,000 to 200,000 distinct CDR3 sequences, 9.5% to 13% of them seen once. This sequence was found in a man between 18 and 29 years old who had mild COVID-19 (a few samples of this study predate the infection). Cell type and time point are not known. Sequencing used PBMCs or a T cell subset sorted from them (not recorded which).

In nucleotides, the CDR3 is TGTGCTAGTGGTTTGTCCCCGACTTATGAGCAGTTCTTC. Translating gives CASGLSPTYEQFF. The chain links TRBV12-5 to TRBJ2-1; D is uncertain. This CDR3 is 13 amino acids long. V lost 2 bases, J lost 8 bases, and 10 bases lay in between. Germline V lookup: CDR1 LGHNT, CDR2 FRNRAP. Filled out from reference TRBV12-5 and TRBJ2-1, the complete variable domain reads DARVTQTPRHKVTEMGQEVTMRCQPILGHNTVFWYRQTMMQGLELLAYFRNRAPLDDSGMPKDRFSAEMPDATLATLKIQPSEPRDSAVYFCASGLSPTYEQFFGPGTRLTVL.